The entry below gives a single T cell receptor beta chain sequence along with its context. This CDR3 is also generated by other DNA sequences in the sample. This sample stems from a study of blood T cell repertoires in COVID-19. On the study more broadly: Researchers got acute and convalescent COVID-19 samples from the United States, Italy and Spain. The analysed material was cDNA or gDNA that came from T cells, B-cell-depleted T cells, or PBMCs.

CDR1 and CDR2 (germline): SEHNR, FQNEAQ (reference sequence). Deletions cut 3 bases from V and 4 bases from J, with 5 bases between. This CDR3 has 12 residues. In the source study's methods: Using reference gene primer amplification, nucleated cell counts were estimated. Clones were read by immunoSEQ multiplex PCR, and TCRdb kept only the in-frame ones, dropping some. Clonal size and the V and J genes are those of that table, whereas D and trimming came from the DNA. Altogether under 250,000 clones are present, around 80% being singletons, with the ten largest covering around 7.7%. The chain has TRBV7-9 and TRBJ2-3; D unresolved. The origin of this receptor is a woman aged 70-85 years with acute or convalescent COVID-19. Sequencing used peripheral blood. The CDR3 coding sequence is TGTGCCAGCAGCTTGAGTGCAGATACGCAGTATTTT. As protein: CASSLSADTQYF.